The clone carrying this TCR beta chain occurred a few times. The antigen is undetermined. This entry is derived from a study of human T cells and chemical hapten exposure. General observations from the study: Correlating positively with patch test score were the PT1 expanded TCR counts.

Specified time point: pre-sensitization, week 0. Treatment given: therapeutic diphenylcyclopropenone sensitization with weekly scalp DPC. The germline V gene encodes CDR1 SQVTM and CDR2 ANQGSEA. V was pared by 6 bases and J by 4 bases, with 7 bases of the junction left unmatched. The CDR3 is 13 amino acids. TCRdb passed the RACE reads through MiXCR, listing each CDR3 protein once. The data show 350,000 to 400,000 distinct CDR3 sequences, roughly 5% seen once. The sequence was obtained from a woman between 45 and 65 years old with alopecia areata. Some clones in this sample may be carry-over from other donors' samples. The V gene is TRBV29-1, the J gene TRBJ1-2; TRBD1 agrees at 8 bases. The starting material was whole blood, obtained in connection with sensitization to the hapten diphenylcyclopropenone (DPC). The CDR3 loop reads CSVPTGGVYGYTF. The DNA of the CDR3 is TGCAGCGTACCCACAGGGGGTGTCTATGGCTACACCTTC.